This TCR beta chain was recovered during a study of shared clonotypes between healthy human individuals (dated by TCRdb to 2018 to 2021). For context, the study as a whole: A couple of women and a few men aged 18 to 49 years were included in the cohort. To estimate repertoire size and how much clonotypes are shared between individuals, the study performed deep sequencing of blood TCR repertoires from a handful of healthy adults. To increase sequencing depth and limit assay-specific biases, different laboratories used diverse techniques to prepare libraries and sequence TCR repertoires. For each donor, CD4 naive and CD4 memory were each given three plates, CD8 naive was given two plates, and CD8 memory was given one plate. Between about 0.8 and 9.5 billion PBMCs per donor were obtained by leukapheresis. The research as a whole found: Only blood was sampled, and tissue TCR repertoires likely differ from those in blood. The small number of donors limited the genetic and exposure-history diversity represented. Pairwise subsampling led to the expectation that sequencing depth would affect the degree of clonotype sharing among donors. Naive subsets generally had larger estimated clonotype richness than memory subsets. About 5% of naive CD4, 3% to 4% of naive CD8, approximately 2.2% of memory CD4, and about 0.4% of memory CD8 clonotypes were shared across a few donors. Incomplete sequencing was indicated by rarefaction of sorted-subset datasets, despite the large sequencing depth. Compared with non-shared clonotypes, clonotypes shared by all four sorted-subset donors had higher generation probabilities.

The donors were healthy, HIV-negative adults with no recently reported acute infections or vaccinations. Only Caucasian adults living in Nashville, Tennessee, USA were represented among the donors. CD4+ T cells were enriched through magnetic negative selection, after which naive cells were positively selected on CD45RA and the remaining negative fraction served as the memory subset. Blood was collected by leukapheresis, and PBMCs were isolated by Ficoll-Histopaque density gradient centrifugation and then cryopreserved in liquid nitrogen vapor phase. Purity and quantity of every magnetically sorted T cell population were checked by analytical flow cytometry. Genomic DNA was isolated from every sorted fraction and measured by UV absorbance on a Nanodrop 2000c. Using the deep immunoSEQ assay, TCR CDR3 regions were amplified from genomic DNA by multiplex PCR. Genomic DNA extracted from each cell subset was distributed evenly over all wells of several immunoSEQ 96-well plates, and each plate served as one replicate. For sorted subsets, each replicate PCR was loaded with roughly 200 ng genomic DNA, equivalent to some 27,000 T cell genomes. The purified libraries were quantified using a Qubit 3.0 fluorometer, sized with a Bioanalyzer 2100, and then quantified again using the KAPA Library Quantification kit. Every immunoSEQ 96-well plate was sequenced on a dedicated single-read 150-cycle Illumina NextSeq 550 flow cell. Concerning the study's data processing: Because only junctional sequences without quality scores were contained in the immunoSEQ output, filtering matching that applied to full-length reads could not be performed. Sequences were annotated with PyIR, a Python wrapper for IgBLAST v1.9, and V/J genes and CDR3 were assigned using IMGT germline references. Reads were filtered out if the reads had weak V/J assignments (E-value above 1e-6), no CDR3, stop codons, out-of-frame junctions, or ambiguous translated residues. V3J clonotypes were defined as sequences sharing the same inferred V gene, J gene, and CDR3 amino acid sequence. The percentage overlap between two repertoires was calculated by dividing the number of shared unique clonotypes by the size of the smaller repertoire. Repertoire richness was assessed with RTK rarefaction, the Chao1 estimator, and Recon v2.1 estimates of unobserved clonotypes. Generation probabilities for all TCRbeta clonotypes obtained by the gDNA method from several donors were computed using OLGA. This immuneACCESS table, as held by TCRdb, lists in-frame sequences with V and J called but not all clones. Of the missing ones, under half trace to an unresolved V gene in checked studies; the others have no known cause. D and trimming come from the DNA, and the V and J calls and clone size come from that table. This sample has 600,000 to 750,000 clones in its table, and roughly 70% of those were observed once. The top ten hold around 2% of the sample.

The CDR3 has 14 amino acids, counting the end cysteine and phenylalanine. The read is trimmed to its CDR3 DNA, 42 bases read in frame from base 1. The germline ends are 11 bases apart after V is trimmed by 2 bases and J by 3 bases. The germline V gene (reference sequence) specifies GTSNPN as CDR1 and SVGIG as CDR2. On this clone: There is no known antigen for this receptor. No base quality information exists; no much larger clone differs at one position.

The chain is assembled from TRBV30 and TRBJ1-5; confidence is insufficient to name the D gene. The sequenced material came from memory CD4+ T cells sorted from blood. The sample's cell subset or site label, decoded: CD45RA-negative fraction. The clonotype originates from a woman aged 25 to 39 in good health. The CDR3 region has the sequence CAWSPRPNNQPQHF. The sequence in DNA is TGTGCCTGGAGTCCCCGACCGAACAATCAGCCCCAGCATTTT.